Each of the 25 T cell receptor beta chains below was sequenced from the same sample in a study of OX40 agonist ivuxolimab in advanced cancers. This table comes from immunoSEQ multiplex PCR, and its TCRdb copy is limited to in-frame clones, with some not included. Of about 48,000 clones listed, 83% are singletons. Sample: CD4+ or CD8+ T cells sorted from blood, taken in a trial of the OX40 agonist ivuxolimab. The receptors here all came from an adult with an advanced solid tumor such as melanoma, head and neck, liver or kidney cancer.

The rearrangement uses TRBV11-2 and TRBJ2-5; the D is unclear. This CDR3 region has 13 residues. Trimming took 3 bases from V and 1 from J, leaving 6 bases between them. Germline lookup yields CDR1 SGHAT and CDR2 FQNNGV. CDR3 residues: CASSFAIQETQYF. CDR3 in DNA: TGTGCCAGCAGCTTTGCGATCCAAGAGACCCAGTACTTC.

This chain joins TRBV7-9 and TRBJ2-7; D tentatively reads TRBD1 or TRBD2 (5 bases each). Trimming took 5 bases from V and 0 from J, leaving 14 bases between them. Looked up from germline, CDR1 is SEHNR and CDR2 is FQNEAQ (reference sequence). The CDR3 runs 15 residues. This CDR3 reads CASSLGGSRSYEQYF. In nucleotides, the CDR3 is TGTGCCAGCAGCCTTGGGGGTTCCCGCTCCTACGAGCAGTACTTC.

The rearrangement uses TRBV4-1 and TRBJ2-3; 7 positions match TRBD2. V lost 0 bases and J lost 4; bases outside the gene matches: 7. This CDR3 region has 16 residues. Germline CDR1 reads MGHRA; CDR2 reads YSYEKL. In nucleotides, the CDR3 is TGCGCCAGCAGCCAAGAAGTCCTAGCGGTTGCAGATACGCAGTATTTT. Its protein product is CASSQEVLAVADTQYF.

DNA for the CDR3: TGTGCCAGCAGCTTGGGGCCCCGGGCTTTCTTT. Its protein is CASSLGPRAFF. The chain joins TRBV11-2 to TRBJ1-1, with a tentative D call TRBD1 (5 bases). The V gene lost 3 bases and the J gene lost 11 bases, with 10 bases spanning the gap. This CDR3 spans 11 amino acids. Germline CDR1 reads SGHAT; CDR2 reads FQNNGV.

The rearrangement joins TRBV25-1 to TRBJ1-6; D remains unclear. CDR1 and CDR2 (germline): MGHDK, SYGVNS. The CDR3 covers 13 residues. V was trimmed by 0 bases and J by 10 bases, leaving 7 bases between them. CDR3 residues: CASSEYADSPLHF. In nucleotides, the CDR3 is TGTGCCAGCAGTGAATATGCCGACTCACCCCTCCACTTT.

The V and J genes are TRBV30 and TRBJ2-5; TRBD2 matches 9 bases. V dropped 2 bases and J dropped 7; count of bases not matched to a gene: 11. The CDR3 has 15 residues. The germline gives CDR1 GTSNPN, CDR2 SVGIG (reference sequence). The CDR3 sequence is CAWSSSGVLDGTQYF. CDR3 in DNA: TGTGCCTGGAGTTCTAGCGGGGTTCTTGATGGGACCCAGTACTTC.

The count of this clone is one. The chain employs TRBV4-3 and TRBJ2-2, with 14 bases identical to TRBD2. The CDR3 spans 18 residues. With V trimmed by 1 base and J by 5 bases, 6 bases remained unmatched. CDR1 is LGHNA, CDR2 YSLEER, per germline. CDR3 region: CASSQGTSGGRRTGELFF. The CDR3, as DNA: TGCGCCAGCAGCCAAGGGACTAGCGGGGGGCGGAGGACCGGGGAGCTGTTTTTT.

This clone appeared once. The CDR3 nucleotides read TGTGCCAGCAGCATCACTAGCGGGGTTGGAGATACGCAGTATTTT. The encoded protein is CASSITSGVGDTQYF. The rearrangement uses TRBV6-5 and TRBJ2-3, with 10 bases identical to TRBD2. Germline values: CDR1 MNHEY, CDR2 SVGAGI. The CDR3 contains 15 residues. V shed 6 bases and J 5 bases; nucleotides not matched to a gene: 8.

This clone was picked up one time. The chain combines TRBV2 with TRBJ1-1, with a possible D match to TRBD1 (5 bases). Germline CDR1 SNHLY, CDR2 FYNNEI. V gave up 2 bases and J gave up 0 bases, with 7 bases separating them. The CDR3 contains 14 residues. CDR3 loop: CASSESGLNTEAFF. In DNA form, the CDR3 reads TGTGCCAGCAGTGAATCAGGGCTGAACACTGAAGCTTTCTTT.

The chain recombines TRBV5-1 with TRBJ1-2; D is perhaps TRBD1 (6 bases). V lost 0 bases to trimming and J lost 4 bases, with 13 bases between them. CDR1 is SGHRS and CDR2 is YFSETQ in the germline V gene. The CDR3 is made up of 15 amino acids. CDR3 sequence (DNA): TGCGCCAGCAGCTTGGATGCAGGGGATAGCTATGGCTACACCTTC. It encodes CASSLDAGDSYGYTF.

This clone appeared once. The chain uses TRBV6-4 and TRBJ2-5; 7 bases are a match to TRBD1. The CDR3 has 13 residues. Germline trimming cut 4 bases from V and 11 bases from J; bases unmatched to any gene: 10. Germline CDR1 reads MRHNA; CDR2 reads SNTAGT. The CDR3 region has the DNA TGTGCCAGCAGTGCCCGAGAGGGGGCTGAGCAGTACTTC. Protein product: CASSAREGAEQYF.

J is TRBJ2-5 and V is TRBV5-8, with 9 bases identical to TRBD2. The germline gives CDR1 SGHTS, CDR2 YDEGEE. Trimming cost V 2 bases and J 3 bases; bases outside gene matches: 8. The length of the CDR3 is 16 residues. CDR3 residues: CASSFFNSGGEETQYF. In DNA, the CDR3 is TGTGCCAGCAGCTTCTTTAATAGCGGGGGAGAAGAGACCCAGTACTTC.

CDR3 in amino acids: CASSSYRNTEAFF. The CDR3 DNA reads TGTGCCAGCAGCAGCTACAGGAACACTGAAGCTTTCTTT. The chain has TRBV7-2 and TRBJ1-1; D not resolved. The length of the CDR3 is 13 residues. V lost 5 bases and J lost 1, with 8 bases in between. CDR1 is SGHTA and CDR2 is FQGNSA in the germline V gene.

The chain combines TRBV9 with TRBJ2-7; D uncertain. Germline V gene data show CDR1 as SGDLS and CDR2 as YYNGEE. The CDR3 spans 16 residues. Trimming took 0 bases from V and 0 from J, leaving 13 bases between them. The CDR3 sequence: CASSVVDGPSSYEQYF. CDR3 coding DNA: TGTGCCAGCAGCGTAGTGGACGGTCCGAGCTCCTACGAGCAGTACTTC.

CDR3 protein: CASTPAQQGRTKNIQYF. DNA of the CDR3: TGTGCCAGTACCCCCGCTCAACAGGGGAGAACCAAAAACATTCAGTACTTC. This chain links TRBV19 with TRBJ2-4; TRBD1 matches at 7 bases. There are 17 residues in the CDR3. The trim removed 7 bases at V and 2 bases at J, leaving 14 bases unmatched. Germline CDR1 is LNHDA and CDR2 is SQIVND (reference sequence).

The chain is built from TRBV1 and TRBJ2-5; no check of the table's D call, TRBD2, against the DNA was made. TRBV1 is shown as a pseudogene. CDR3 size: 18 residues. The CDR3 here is CTSSQVEGERGRQETQYF. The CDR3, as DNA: TGCACCAGCAGCCAAGTGGAGGGGGAGCGGGGGCGACAAGAGACCCAGTACTTC.

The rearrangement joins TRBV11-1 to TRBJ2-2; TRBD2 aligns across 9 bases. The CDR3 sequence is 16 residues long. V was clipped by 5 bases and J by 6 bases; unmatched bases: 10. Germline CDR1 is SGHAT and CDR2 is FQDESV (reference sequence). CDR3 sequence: CASSPGAAGGPGELFF. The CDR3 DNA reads TGTGCCAGCAGCCCAGGGGCTGCGGGGGGGCCCGGGGAGCTGTTTTTT.

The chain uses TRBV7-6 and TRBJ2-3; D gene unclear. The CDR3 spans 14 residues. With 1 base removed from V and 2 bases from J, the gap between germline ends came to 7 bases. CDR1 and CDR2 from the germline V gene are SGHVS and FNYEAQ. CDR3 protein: CASSLGPSTDTQYF. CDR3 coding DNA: TGTGCCAGCAGCTTAGGACCCTCCACAGATACGCAGTATTTT. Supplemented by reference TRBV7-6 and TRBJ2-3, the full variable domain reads GAGVSQSPRYKVTKRGQDVALRCDPISGHVSLYWYRQALGQGPEFLTYFNYEAQQDKSGLPNDRFSAERPEGSISTLTIQRTEQRDSAMYRCASSLGPSTDTQYFGPGTRLTVL.

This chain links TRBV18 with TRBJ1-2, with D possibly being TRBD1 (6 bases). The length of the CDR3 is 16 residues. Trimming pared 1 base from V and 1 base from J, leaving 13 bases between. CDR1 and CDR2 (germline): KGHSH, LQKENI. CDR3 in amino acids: CASSPQGGRNNYGYTF. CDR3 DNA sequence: TGTGCCAGCTCACCACAGGGGGGACGGAATAACTATGGCTACACCTTC.

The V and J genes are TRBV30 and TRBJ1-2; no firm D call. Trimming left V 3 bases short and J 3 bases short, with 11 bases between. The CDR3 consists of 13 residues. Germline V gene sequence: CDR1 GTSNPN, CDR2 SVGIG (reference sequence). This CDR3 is CAWSPTRDYGYTF. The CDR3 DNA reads TGTGCCTGGAGCCCCACCCGCGACTATGGCTACACCTTC.

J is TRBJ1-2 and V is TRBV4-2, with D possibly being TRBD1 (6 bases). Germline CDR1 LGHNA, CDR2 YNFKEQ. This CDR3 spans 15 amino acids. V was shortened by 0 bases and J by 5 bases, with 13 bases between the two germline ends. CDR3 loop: CASSQEESGEYGYTF. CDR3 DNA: TGTGCCAGCAGCCAAGAAGAATCAGGGGAGTATGGCTACACCTTC.

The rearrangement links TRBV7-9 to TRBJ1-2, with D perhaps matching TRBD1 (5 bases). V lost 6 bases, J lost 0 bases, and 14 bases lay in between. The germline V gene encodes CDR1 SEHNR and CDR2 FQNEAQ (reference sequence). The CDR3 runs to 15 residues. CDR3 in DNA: TGTGCCAGCAGTCCACAGGCTCTGACTAACTATGGCTACACCTTC. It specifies CASSPQALTNYGYTF. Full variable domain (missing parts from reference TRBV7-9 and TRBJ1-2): DTGVSQNPRHKITKRGQNVTFRCDPISEHNRLYWYRQTLGQGPEFLTYFQNEAQLEKSRLLSDRFSAERPKGSFSTLEIQRTEQGDSAMYLCASSPQALTNYGYTFGSGTRLTVV.

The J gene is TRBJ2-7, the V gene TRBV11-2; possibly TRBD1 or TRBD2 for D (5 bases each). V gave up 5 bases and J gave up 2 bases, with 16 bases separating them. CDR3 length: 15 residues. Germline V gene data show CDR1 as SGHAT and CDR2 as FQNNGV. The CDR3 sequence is CASSTDGDAPYEQYF. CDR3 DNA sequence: TGTGCCAGCAGCACTGATGGGGACGCGCCCTACGAGCAGTACTTC.

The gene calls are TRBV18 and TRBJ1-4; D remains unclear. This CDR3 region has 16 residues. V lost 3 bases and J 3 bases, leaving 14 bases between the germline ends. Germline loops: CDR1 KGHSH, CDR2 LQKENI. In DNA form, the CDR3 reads TGTGCCAGCTCACCCCGAGGCCCACTGGCTAATGAAAAACTGTTTTTT. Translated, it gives CASSPRGPLANEKLFF.

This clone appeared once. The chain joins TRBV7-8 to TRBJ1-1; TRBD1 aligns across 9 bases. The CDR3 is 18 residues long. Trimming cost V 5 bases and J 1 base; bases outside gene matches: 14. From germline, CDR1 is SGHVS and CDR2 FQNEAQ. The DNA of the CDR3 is TGTGCCAGCAGCCGGAGTTCACAGGGGGCGAGTAGGAACACTGAAGCTTTCTTT. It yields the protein CASSRSSQGASRNTEAFF.